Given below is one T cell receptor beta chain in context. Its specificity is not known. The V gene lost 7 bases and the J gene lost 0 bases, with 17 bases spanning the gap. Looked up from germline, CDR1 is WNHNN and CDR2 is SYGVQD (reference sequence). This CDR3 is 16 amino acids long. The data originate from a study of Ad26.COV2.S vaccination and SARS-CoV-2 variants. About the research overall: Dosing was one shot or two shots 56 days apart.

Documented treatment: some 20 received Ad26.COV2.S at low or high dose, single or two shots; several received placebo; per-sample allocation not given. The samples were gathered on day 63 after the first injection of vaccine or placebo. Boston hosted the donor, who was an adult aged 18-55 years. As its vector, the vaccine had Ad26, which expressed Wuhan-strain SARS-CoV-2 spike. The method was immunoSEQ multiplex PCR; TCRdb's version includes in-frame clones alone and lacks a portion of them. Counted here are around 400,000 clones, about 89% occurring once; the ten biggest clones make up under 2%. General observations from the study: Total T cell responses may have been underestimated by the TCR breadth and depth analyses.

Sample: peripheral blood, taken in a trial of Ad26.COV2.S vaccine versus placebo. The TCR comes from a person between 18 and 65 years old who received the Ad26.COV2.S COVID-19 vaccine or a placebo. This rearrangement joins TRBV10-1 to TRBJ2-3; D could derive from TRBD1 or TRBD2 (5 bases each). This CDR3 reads CASKNKRDLSTDTQYF. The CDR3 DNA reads TGCGCCAGCAAAAACAAACGGGACCTAAGCACAGATACGCAGTATTTT.